This is a list of T cell receptor beta chains from one sample in a study of blood T cell repertoires in COVID-19. Method: immunoSEQ multiplex PCR; TCRdb's copy keeps in-frame clones and lacks some. The sample consists of fewer than 400,000 clones, 80% to 90% of them appearing once. Sequenced sample: PBMCs or T cells enriched from blood (not recorded which). These receptors all come from a man aged 25 to 45 who had recovered from COVID-19. CDR3s include the opening cysteine and the closing phenylalanine or tryptophan. The D gene is left open where the match is weak. Some rows have no size entry. The others give once, few or many, or a class for an expanded clone.

J: TRBJ2-7; D: TRBD1; V: TRBV6-5; size: NA; DNA: TGTGCCAGCAGTTACTCGGGACAGGGCTGGTACGAGCAGTACTTC; CDR3: CASSYSGQGWYEQYF
J: TRBJ2-7; D: TRBD1; V: TRBV6-1; size: few; DNA: TGTGCCAGCAGTGATATCTACGGGACAGAAAAAGCCTACGAGCAGTACTTC; CDR3: CASSDIYGTEKAYEQYF
J: TRBJ1-2; D: NA; V: TRBV27; size: NA; DNA: TGTGCCAGCAGTCCAGCGACAGGCGCCTACTATGGCTACACCTTC; CDR3: CASSPATGAYYGYTF
J: TRBJ2-2; D: NA; V: TRBV6-5; size: NA; DNA: TGTGCCAGCAGTTACGAGTCAGGGGATACCGGGGAGCTGTTTTTT; CDR3: CASSYESGDTGELFF
J: TRBJ1-2; D: TRBD1; V: TRBV7-9; size: NA; DNA: TGTGCCAGCAGCTTCGGACAGGGCGATACCTATGGCTACACCTTC; CDR3: CASSFGQGDTYGYTF
J: TRBJ1-2; D: TRBD1; V: TRBV7-9; size: NA; DNA: TGTGCCAGCAGCTTAGTTTGGGGACAGGCCTATGGCTACACCTTC; CDR3: CASSLVWGQAYGYTF
J: TRBJ2-5; D: NA; V: TRBV5-1; size: NA; DNA: TGCGCCAGCAGCTTGCCGCGGGGCGGAGAGACCCAGTACTTC; CDR3: CASSLPRGGETQYF
J: TRBJ2-7; D: NA; V: TRBV30; size: NA; DNA: TGTGCCTGGAGCCCTGAGGGCCGAGGAATAGGCGAGCAGTACTTC; CDR3: CAWSPEGRGIGEQYF
J: TRBJ2-5; D: NA; V: TRBV14; size: NA; DNA: TGTGCCAGCAGCCAATCAGTAGAGACCCAGTACTTC; CDR3: CASSQSVETQYF
J: TRBJ1-6; D: NA; V: TRBV18; size: NA; DNA: TGTGCCAGCTCAGCCCGGGACTCCAAGTCCAGCTCCTATAATTCACCCCTCCACTTT; CDR3: CASSARDSKSSSYNSPLHF
J: TRBJ2-1; D: NA; V: TRBV5-6; size: NA; DNA: TGTGCCAGCAGCTCGACTCCCCGGAATGAGCAGTTCTTC; CDR3: CASSSTPRNEQFF
J: TRBJ1-3; D: NA; V: TRBV5-1; size: NA; DNA: TGCGCCAGCAGCTTGGGAGGGCCCCAAGACACCATATATTTT; CDR3: CASSLGGPQDTIYF
J: TRBJ1-5; D: TRBD1; V: TRBV5-7; size: NA; DNA: TGTGCCAGCAGCTTGGCAGACAGGGGGCAGCCCCAGCATTTT; CDR3: CASSLADRGQPQHF
J: TRBJ2-7; D: TRBD1; V: TRBV5-1; size: NA; DNA: TGCGCCAGCAGCACCACCTGGGGGACAGAGATTTACGAGCAGTACTTC; CDR3: CASSTTWGTEIYEQYF
J: TRBJ2-2; D: NA; V: TRBV6-4; size: NA; DNA: TGTGCCAGCTCAAGTTCCGGGGACACCGGGGAGCTGTTTTTT; CDR3: CASSSSGDTGELFF
J: TRBJ2-7; D: TRBD2; V: TRBV24-1; size: NA; DNA: TGTGCCACCAGTGAACGCGGGGGTAGCTACGAGCAGTACTTC; CDR3: CATSERGGSYEQYF
J: TRBJ1-5; D: TRBD1; V: TRBV5-8; size: NA; DNA: TGTGCCAGCAGCTGGACAGGGATAAGCAATCAGCCCCAGCATTTT; CDR3: CASSWTGISNQPQHF
J: TRBJ1-2; D: TRBD1; V: TRBV7-3; size: NA; DNA: TGTGCCAGCAGCTCCCAAGGCCCGGGACAGGGGGGAGGCTACACCTTC; CDR3: CASSSQGPGQGGGYTF
J: TRBJ1-2; D: TRBD1; V: TRBV4-2; size: NA; DNA: TGTGCCAGCAGCCAAGCCTGGGGACAGGGAGGTTATGGCTACACCTTC; CDR3: CASSQAWGQGGYGYTF
J: TRBJ2-7; D: TRBD1; V: TRBV6-5; size: NA; DNA: TGTGCCAGCAGTCGACCGGGACAGGGGACCTACGAGCAGTACTTC; CDR3: CASSRPGQGTYEQYF
J: TRBJ2-1; D: TRBD2; V: TRBV11-2; size: few; DNA: TGTGCCAGCAGCTTCTCCGGGACTAGCGCCAATGAGCAGTTCTTC; CDR3: CASSFSGTSANEQFF
J: TRBJ2-2; D: TRBD2; V: TRBV7-6; size: NA; DNA: TGTGCCAGCAGCACCAGAAGCGGGGGCTGGACCGGGGAGCTGTTTTTT; CDR3: CASSTRSGGWTGELFF
J: TRBJ2-3; D: NA; V: TRBV6-4; size: few; DNA: TGTGCCAGCAGTGCCGCCAGCGGGTCAAGCACAGATACGCAGTATTTT; CDR3: CASSAASGSSTDTQYF
J: TRBJ1-6; D: NA; V: TRBV6-6; size: NA; DNA: TGTGCCAGCAGTTACGGGGATCAGGGCTTGTCACCCCTCCACTTT; CDR3: CASSYGDQGLSPLHF
J: TRBJ1-5; D: NA; V: TRBV27; size: NA; DNA: TGTGCCAGCAGTTTAAGGTACAGGTCAAATCAGCCCCAGCATTTT; CDR3: CASSLRYRSNQPQHF
J: TRBJ2-7; D: NA; V: TRBV28; size: NA; DNA: TGTGCCAGCAGTTTAAAAATTGCCACTAGCTATTCCACCTACGAGCAGTACTTC; CDR3: CASSLKIATSYSTYEQYF
J: TRBJ1-2; D: NA; V: TRBV6-5; size: NA; DNA: TGTGCCAGCAGTTACGGGCAGCTACCGACCTATGGCTACACCTTC; CDR3: CASSYGQLPTYGYTF
J: TRBJ1-1; D: NA; V: TRBV15; size: NA; DNA: TGTGCCACCAGCAGAGTAGGGACTTACGCTTTCTTT; CDR3: CATSRVGTYAFF
J: TRBJ1-2; D: TRBD1; V: TRBV28; size: NA; DNA: TGTGCCAGCAGTTTATGGGCCACAGGGGCGGGAGGCTACACCTTC; CDR3: CASSLWATGAGGYTF
J: TRBJ1-5; D: TRBD1; V: TRBV3-1/TRBV3-2; size: NA; DNA: TGTGCCAGCAGCTACGGACAGGCGGGGAGCAATCAGCCCCAGCATTTT; CDR3: CASSYGQAGSNQPQHF
J: TRBJ1-1; D: NA; V: TRBV5-4; size: NA; DNA: TGTGCCAGCAGCTTGGCACAATGGACGCGTGGGGGGGGCACTGAAGCTTTCTTT; CDR3: CASSLAQWTRGGGTEAFF
J: TRBJ2-2; D: TRBD2; V: TRBV27; size: NA; DNA: TGTGCCGGACCCGGGACTAGCGAACCCGGGGAGCTGTTTTTT; CDR3: CAGPGTSEPGELFF
J: TRBJ1-6; D: NA; V: TRBV5-5; size: once; DNA: TGTGCCAGCAGCTATGACAGTAATTCACCCCTCCACTTT; CDR3: CASSYDSNSPLHF
J: TRBJ2-7; D: TRBD2; V: TRBV5-5; size: NA; DNA: TGTGCCAGCAGCTTGGCCAATCCGGCGGGGGGTTACGAGCAGTACTTC; CDR3: CASSLANPAGGYEQYF
J: TRBJ2-1; D: TRBD2; V: TRBV5-4; size: once; DNA: TGTGCCAGCAGCGAGGGACTAGCGGGGGGGAGGAATGAGCAGTTCTTC; CDR3: CASSEGLAGGRNEQFF
J: TRBJ2-2; D: TRBD2; V: TRBV4-1; size: NA; DNA: TGCGCCAGCAGCCAAGATCGGGGGGGGCTGGTCGCCGGGGAGCTGTTTTTT; CDR3: CASSQDRGGLVAGELFF
J: TRBJ2-5; D: NA; V: TRBV5-1; size: NA; DNA: TGCGCCAGCAGCTTGGGGGTTGGGCGTGGAGGGCAAGAGACCCAGTACTTC; CDR3: CASSLGVGRGGQETQYF
J: TRBJ2-3; D: TRBD2; V: TRBV5-1; size: NA; DNA: TGCGCCAGCAGCCCGGTAGGGGCGGGGGGTACAGATACGCAGTATTTT; CDR3: CASSPVGAGGTDTQYF
J: TRBJ2-3; D: TRBD2; V: TRBV4-1; size: NA; DNA: TGCGCCAGCAGCCAAGATCCCTCTAGCGGGGACACAGATACGCAGTATTTT; CDR3: CASSQDPSSGDTDTQYF
J: TRBJ2-2; D: TRBD2; V: TRBV27; size: NA; DNA: TGTGCCAGCAGTTATAGCGGGGGGGCCACCGGGGAGCTGTTTTTT; CDR3: CASSYSGGATGELFF
J: TRBJ2-7; D: NA; V: TRBV7-3; size: few; DNA: TGTGCCAGCAGCTTCATTGGACAGAGAAGCTCCTACGAGCAGTACTTC; CDR3: CASSFIGQRSSYEQYF
J: TRBJ1-1; D: NA; V: TRBV9; size: NA; DNA: TGTGCCAGCAACGTAGCAGGGGCTGGCACTGAAGCTTTCTTT; CDR3: CASNVAGAGTEAFF
J: TRBJ2-2; D: NA; V: TRBV7-9; size: NA; DNA: TGTGCCAGCAGCTTAGGGCAGGGGAGAACCGGGGAGCTGTTTTTT; CDR3: CASSLGQGRTGELFF
J: TRBJ1-2; D: TRBD1; V: TRBV7-3; size: NA; DNA: TGTGCCAGCAGCAATGGACAGGGTTATGGCTACACCTTC; CDR3: CASSNGQGYGYTF
J: TRBJ1-1; D: NA; V: TRBV28; size: NA; DNA: TGTGCCAGCAGTCCCACCGACACATTGAACACTGAAGCTTTCTTT; CDR3: CASSPTDTLNTEAFF
J: TRBJ1-2; D: TRBD1; V: TRBV12-3/TRBV12-4; size: NA; DNA: TGTGCCAGCAGATCGGACAGGCCCTATGGCTACACCTTC; CDR3: CASRSDRPYGYTF
J: TRBJ2-7; D: TRBD1; V: TRBV28; size: NA; DNA: TGTGCCAGCAGTCTAACAACCGGGACAGGGGGGCACGAGCAGTACTTC; CDR3: CASSLTTGTGGHEQYF
J: TRBJ1-6; D: NA; V: TRBV30; size: NA; DNA: TGTGCCTGGACCGAAGGTATAGGGGAGGTCTGGTCCTATAATTCACCCCTCCACTTT; CDR3: CAWTEGIGEVWSYNSPLHF
J: TRBJ2-2; D: TRBD2; V: TRBV4-2; size: NA; DNA: TGTGCCAGCAGCCAATCCCGGACTAGCGGGGCCGGGGAGCTGTTTTTT; CDR3: CASSQSRTSGAGELFF